Listed here are 12 T cell receptor beta chains from one sample, sequenced in a study of blood T cell repertoires in COVID-19. The data were produced by immunoSEQ multiplex PCR, yet TCRdb's version contains in-frame clones alone and is incomplete. Among some 370,000 clones listed, 80% to 90% were seen once. The sequencing sample was made of peripheral blood. The receptors derive from a man aged 40-49 years with acute or convalescent COVID-19.

The gene calls are TRBV25-1 and TRBJ2-1; 9 nucleotides line up with TRBD1. Germline lookup yields CDR1 MGHDK and CDR2 SYGVNS. With V trimmed by 4 bases and J by 0 bases, 4 bases remained unmatched. This CDR3 spans 16 amino acids. CDR3 sequence reads: CASSGEGQGSYNEQFF. The CDR3 DNA follows: TGTGCCAGCAGTGGGGAGGGACAGGGCTCCTACAATGAGCAGTTCTTC. The full variable domain, in which reference TRBV25-1 and TRBJ2-1 provide the parts outside the CDR3, is EADIYQTPRYLVIGTGKKITLECSQTMGHDKMYWYQQDPGMELHLIHYSYGVNSTEKGDLSSESTVSRIRTEHFPLTLESARPSHTSQYLCASSGEGQGSYNEQFFGPGTRLTVL.

This clone showed up just once. The chain combines TRBV18 with TRBJ2-7; D possibly corresponds to TRBD2 (6 bases). Germline-derived CDR1 and CDR2 are KGHSH and LQKENI. The CDR3 is made up of 16 amino acids. V lost 3 bases to trimming and J lost 0 bases, with 15 bases between them. CDR3 in amino acids: CASSPRSGLSSYEQYF. CDR3 bases: TGTGCCAGCTCACCGCGGTCGGGACTTAGCTCCTACGAGCAGTACTTC.

The chain links TRBV11-3 to TRBJ2-2; TRBD2 might be the D (5 bases). Per the germline V gene, CDR1 is SGHNT and CDR2 is YENEEA. This CDR3 spans 17 amino acids. V was trimmed by 1 base and J by 2 bases, leaving 14 bases between them. The CDR3 sequence: CASSLGFQRRNTGELFF. In DNA, the CDR3 is TGTGCCAGCAGCTTAGGATTCCAGCGGAGAAACACCGGGGAGCTGTTTTTT. The full variable domain, its missing parts supplied by reference TRBV11-3 and TRBJ2-2, is EAGVVQSPRYKIIEKKQPVAFWCNPISGHNTLYWYLQNLGQGPELLIRYENEEAVDDSQLPKDRFSAERLKGVDSTLKIQPAELGDSAVYLCASSLGFQRRNTGELFFGEGSRLTVL.

This clone was detected once. The V call is TRBV4-3, the J call TRBJ2-5; possibly TRBD2 for D (5 bases). The CDR3 loop spans 16 amino acids. Per germline, CDR1 LGHNA and CDR2 YSLEER. Trimming took 0 bases from V and 0 from J, leaving 11 bases between them. CDR3 loop: CASSQDIASYQETQYF. Here the CDR3 DNA reads TGCGCCAGCAGCCAAGATATAGCGTCGTACCAAGAGACCCAGTACTTC.

V usage is TRBV4-1 and J usage is TRBJ2-5; D is possibly TRBD1 (6 bases). The germline gives CDR1 MGHRA, CDR2 YSYEKL. CDR3 length: 15 amino acids. V lost 4 bases, J lost 5 bases, and 17 bases lay in between. The CDR3 nucleotides read TGCGCCAGCAGCCGCGTGGGACAAAAGGGGGAGACCCAGTACTTC. As protein: CASSRVGQKGETQYF.

This chain links TRBV7-2 with TRBJ1-2, with a possible D match to TRBD1 (6 bases). The germline gives CDR1 SGHTA, CDR2 FQGNSA. V lost 5 bases and J lost 6, with 19 bases in between. The CDR3 consists of 15 residues. CDR3 residues: CASSPAGGRSHGYTF. The CDR3 coding sequence is TGTGCCAGCAGCCCAGCCGGGGGGCGCAGCCATGGCTACACCTTC. Full variable domain (outside the CDR3, taken from reference TRBV7-2 and TRBJ1-2): GAGVSQSPSNKVTEKGKDVELRCDPISGHTALYWYRQSLGQGLEFLIYFQGNSAPDKSGLPSDRFSAERTGGSVSTLTIQRTQQEDSAVYLCASSPAGGRSHGYTFGSGTRLTVV.

The chain is built from TRBV16 and TRBJ1-1, with TRBD1 matching 11 bases. This CDR3 has 13 amino acids. The J segment lost 6 bases and the V segment lost 7 bases, leaving 4 bases of the junction unmatched. Per the germline V gene, CDR1 is KGHSY and CDR2 is FQNENV. CDR3 DNA sequence: TGTGCCAGCACCCCGGGACAGGGGGCTGAAGCTTTCTTT. Amino acid sequence: CASTPGQGAEAFF.

This rearrangement joins TRBV5-1 to TRBJ1-1; D is possibly TRBD1 (5 bases). The CDR3 has 16 residues. In germline, CDR1 is SGHRS, CDR2 YFSETQ. The V gene lost 2 bases and the J gene lost 0 bases, with 14 bases spanning the gap. The CDR3 loop reads CASSFSGAGMNTEAFF. CDR3 DNA sequence: TGCGCCAGCAGCTTCTCTGGGGCAGGGATGAACACTGAAGCTTTCTTT.

The chain combines TRBV19 with TRBJ1-1; D is uncertain. This CDR3 is 14 amino acids long. V was pared by 7 bases and J by 0 bases, with 12 bases between. Germline V gene lookup returns CDR1 LNHDA and CDR2 SQIVND (reference sequence). The CDR3 region is CASTPTQLNTEAFF. DNA of the CDR3: TGTGCCAGTACCCCGACACAGCTGAACACTGAAGCTTTCTTT.

V usage is TRBV10-3 and J usage is TRBJ1-4; 7 bases agree with TRBD1. V lost 3 bases, J lost 5 bases, and 12 bases stayed unmatched. Germline values: CDR1 ENHRY, CDR2 SYGVKD. The CDR3 consists of 17 residues. The DNA for the CDR3 is TGTGCCATCAGTGATGAGTACAGGGGTGGGGGAAATGAAAAACTGTTTTTT. It encodes CAISDEYRGGGNEKLFF.

There are a few counts of this clone. J is TRBJ1-2 and V is TRBV14; D gene unclear. The V gene's germline CDR1 is SGHDN and CDR2 FVKESK. Trimming cost V 5 bases and J 2 bases, with 9 bases left between them. CDR3 length: 13 residues. DNA for the CDR3: TGTGCCAGCAGCGTCCATCCAAACTATGGCTACACCTTC. Translation gives CASSVHPNYGYTF.

This clone was detected a few times. V usage is TRBV10-3 and J usage is TRBJ1-3; TRBD1 aligns across 9 bases. The CDR3 length is 15 residues. Trimming at V came to 4 bases and at J to 4 bases, leaving 5 bases not matched to a gene. Germline CDR1 and CDR2: ENHRY and SYGVKD. This CDR3 is CAISGPGTGGNTIYF. CDR3 sequence (DNA): TGTGCCATCAGTGGCCCCGGGACAGGGGGAAACACCATATATTTT.